Listed here are 14 T cell receptor beta chains from one sample, sequenced in a study of control samples from healthy donors and cancer patients. Assay: immunoSEQ multiplex PCR; the TCRdb copy retains only in-frame clones and omits some. The table shows 130,000 or so clones, with just under 95% occurring only once. Sequencing used blood. The receptors come from a man between 18 and 35 years old in good health.

The chain recombines TRBV3-1 (or the pseudogene TRBV3-2) with TRBJ1-2; tentatively, D is TRBD1 (6 bases). CDR1 is LGHDT and CDR2 is YNNKEL in the germline V gene (reference sequence). This CDR3 contains 13 residues. Deletions cut 7 bases from V and 6 bases from J, with 15 bases between. The CDR3 loop reads CASNRGGGNGYTF. DNA of the CDR3: TGTGCCAGCAACCGAGGGGGGGGAAATGGCTACACCTTC.

CDR3: CASSPGDRGENSPLHF. The CDR3 nucleotides are TGCGCCAGCAGCCCGGGAGACAGGGGGGAAAATTCACCCCTCCACTTT. V and J are TRBV5-1 and TRBJ1-6; TRBD1 agrees at 9 bases. The CDR3 extends over 16 amino acids. CDR1 is SGHRS, CDR2 YFSETQ, per germline. J gave up 7 bases and V 4 bases, and 9 bases lay outside the gene matches.

The CDR3 spells CASSSRTGTYNEQFF. For the CDR3, the DNA is TGTGCCAGCAGTTCTCGGACAGGAACCTACAATGAGCAGTTCTTC. This chain links TRBV27 with TRBJ2-1, with TRBD1 identical over 7 bases. The CDR3 sequence is 15 residues long. With V trimmed by 4 bases and J by 2 bases, 5 bases remained unmatched. Germline assignment: CDR1 MNHEY and CDR2 SMNVEV (reference sequence).

The J gene is TRBJ1-2, the V gene TRBV10-3, with unresolved D. This CDR3 is 13 amino acids long. Trimming shortened V by 7 bases and J by 1 base, and 10 bases separated the two germline ends. The germline V gene has CDR1 ENHRY and CDR2 SYGVKD. The CDR3 protein is CAITGRVNYGYTF. As DNA, the CDR3 is TGTGCCATCACCGGGAGAGTTAACTATGGCTACACCTTC.

CDR3 nucleotides: TGTGCCAGCTCACCCGGGTTCTCAGCGTCTGGAAACACCATATATTTT. Amino acid sequence: CASSPGFSASGNTIYF. The chain couples TRBV18 to TRBJ1-3; D call uncertain. This CDR3 has 16 residues. Trimming cost V 3 bases and J 1 base, with 13 bases left between them. Germline V gene sequence: CDR1 KGHSH, CDR2 LQKENI.

V is TRBV3-1 (or the pseudogene TRBV3-2) and J is TRBJ2-1; D unresolved. V gave up 4 bases and J gave up 0 bases, with 28 bases separating them. Germline loops: CDR1 LGHDT, CDR2 YNNKEL (reference sequence). The CDR3 consists of 21 residues. The CDR3 sequence is CASSPPPEGGLRKTSYNEQFF. The CDR3 coding sequence is TGTGCCAGCAGCCCACCCCCGGAAGGTGGGTTAAGAAAGACCTCCTACAATGAGCAGTTCTTC.

The chain joins TRBV19 to TRBJ2-7; maybe TRBD1 (6 bases). Germline CDR1 is LNHDA and CDR2 is SQIVND (reference sequence). The length of the CDR3 is 15 residues. V shed 4 bases and J shed 0 bases, with 13 bases lying between them. The CDR3 DNA is TGTGCCAGTAGTAGCCGGGACAAACTCTCCTACGAGCAGTACTTC. As protein: CASSSRDKLSYEQYF.

This chain uses TRBV11-2 with TRBJ2-3, with D perhaps matching TRBD2 (6 bases). Between the trimmed V and J ends, which lost 3 bases and 3 bases, there was a span of 10 bases. The CDR3 runs 14 residues. The germline CDR1 and CDR2 sequences are SGHAT and FQNNGV. CDR3 residues: CASSFWGVTDTQYF. For the CDR3, the DNA is TGTGCCAGCAGCTTCTGGGGGGTGACAGATACGCAGTATTTT.

The J gene is TRBJ2-7, the V gene TRBV3-1 (or the pseudogene TRBV3-2), with a tentative D call TRBD2 (5 bases). V dropped 3 bases and J dropped 3 bases, with 12 bases sitting between them. The CDR3 contains 14 residues. In germline, CDR1 is LGHDT, CDR2 YNNKEL (reference sequence). CDR3 DNA: TGTGCCAGCAGCCAGTTAACTAGATTCTACGAGCAGTACTTC. Amino acid sequence: CASSQLTRFYEQYF.

The rearrangement joins TRBV4-2 to TRBJ1-6; 7 bases agree with TRBD1. Germline CDR1 and CDR2: LGHNA and YNFKEQ. V trimming: 1 base; J trimming: 9 bases; junction bases outside the gene matches: 9. The CDR3 is 16 amino acids. The CDR3 is CASSQVAGQGGSPLHF. The CDR3, as DNA: TGTGCCAGCAGCCAAGTCGCGGGCCAGGGGGGTTCACCCCTCCACTTT.

This rearrangement joins TRBV19 to TRBJ2-1; D gene ambiguous. This CDR3 is built from 13 residues. Trimming left V 5 bases short and J 6 bases short, with 11 bases between. The germline V gene has CDR1 LNHDA and CDR2 SQIVND (reference sequence). The CDR3 sequence is CASSREVVNEQFF. Written as DNA, the CDR3 is TGTGCCAGTAGTCGCGAGGTGGTCAATGAGCAGTTCTTC.

The V and J genes are TRBV5-1 and TRBJ1-6; no clear D. Germline V lookup: CDR1 SGHRS, CDR2 YFSETQ. V was pared by 2 bases and J by 0 bases, with 3 bases between. This CDR3 comprises 14 residues. In nucleotides, the CDR3 is TGCGCCAGCAGCTTCGGCTCCTATAATTCACCCCTCCACTTT. It codes for CASSFGSYNSPLHF.

The gene calls are TRBV19 and TRBJ2-5; possibly TRBD1 or TRBD2 for D (5 bases each). Germline loops: CDR1 LNHDA, CDR2 SQIVND (reference sequence). Trimming pared 9 bases from V and 5 bases from J, leaving 16 bases between. This CDR3 comprises 13 residues. DNA for the CDR3: TGTGCCAGCGCTCCAGGGAGTGTGGAGACCCAGTACTTC. Residues: CASAPGSVETQYF.

This clone appeared a few times. The chain combines TRBV6-1 with TRBJ1-5, with a tentative D call TRBD1 (5 bases). Trimming removed 1 base from V and 5 bases from J, with 12 bases in between. The germline V gene encodes CDR1 MNHNS and CDR2 SASEGT. The CDR3 extends over 15 amino acids. CDR3 DNA: TGTGCCAGCAGTGAAGATGGGGGGAGTCATCAGCCCCAGCATTTT. This translates into CASSEDGGSHQPQHF.